This T cell receptor (beta chain) is from a study of CD8+ T cells in alopecia areata. Study-level points and caveats: Tofacitinib did not eliminate many expanded lesional clones from scalp or blood.

Concerning this clone itself: Its antigen remains unidentified.

Described treatment: oral pan-JAK inhibitor, 5-10 mg twice daily. V lost 5 bases and J lost 4; bases outside the gene matches: 7. This CDR3 region has 16 residues. Reverse transcribed after extraction, RNA yielded cDNA as the sequencing template. Clones were read by immunoSEQ multiplex PCR, and TCRdb kept only the in-frame ones, dropping some. This table has a few hundred thousand clones, more than 60% appearing once. This clonotype was obtained from a human donor with alopecia areata. Sample: CD4+ T cells sorted from blood, taken at week 44, from a patient treated with tofacitinib. V usage is TRBV23-1 and J usage is TRBJ2-1, with TRBD2 matching over 11 bases. TRBV23-1 is an ORF, and what it does is uncertain. The CDR3 here is CASSKQGLAVYNEQFF. The CDR3 coding sequence is TGCGCCAGCAGTAAACAGGGACTAGCGGTTTACAATGAGCAGTTCTTC.